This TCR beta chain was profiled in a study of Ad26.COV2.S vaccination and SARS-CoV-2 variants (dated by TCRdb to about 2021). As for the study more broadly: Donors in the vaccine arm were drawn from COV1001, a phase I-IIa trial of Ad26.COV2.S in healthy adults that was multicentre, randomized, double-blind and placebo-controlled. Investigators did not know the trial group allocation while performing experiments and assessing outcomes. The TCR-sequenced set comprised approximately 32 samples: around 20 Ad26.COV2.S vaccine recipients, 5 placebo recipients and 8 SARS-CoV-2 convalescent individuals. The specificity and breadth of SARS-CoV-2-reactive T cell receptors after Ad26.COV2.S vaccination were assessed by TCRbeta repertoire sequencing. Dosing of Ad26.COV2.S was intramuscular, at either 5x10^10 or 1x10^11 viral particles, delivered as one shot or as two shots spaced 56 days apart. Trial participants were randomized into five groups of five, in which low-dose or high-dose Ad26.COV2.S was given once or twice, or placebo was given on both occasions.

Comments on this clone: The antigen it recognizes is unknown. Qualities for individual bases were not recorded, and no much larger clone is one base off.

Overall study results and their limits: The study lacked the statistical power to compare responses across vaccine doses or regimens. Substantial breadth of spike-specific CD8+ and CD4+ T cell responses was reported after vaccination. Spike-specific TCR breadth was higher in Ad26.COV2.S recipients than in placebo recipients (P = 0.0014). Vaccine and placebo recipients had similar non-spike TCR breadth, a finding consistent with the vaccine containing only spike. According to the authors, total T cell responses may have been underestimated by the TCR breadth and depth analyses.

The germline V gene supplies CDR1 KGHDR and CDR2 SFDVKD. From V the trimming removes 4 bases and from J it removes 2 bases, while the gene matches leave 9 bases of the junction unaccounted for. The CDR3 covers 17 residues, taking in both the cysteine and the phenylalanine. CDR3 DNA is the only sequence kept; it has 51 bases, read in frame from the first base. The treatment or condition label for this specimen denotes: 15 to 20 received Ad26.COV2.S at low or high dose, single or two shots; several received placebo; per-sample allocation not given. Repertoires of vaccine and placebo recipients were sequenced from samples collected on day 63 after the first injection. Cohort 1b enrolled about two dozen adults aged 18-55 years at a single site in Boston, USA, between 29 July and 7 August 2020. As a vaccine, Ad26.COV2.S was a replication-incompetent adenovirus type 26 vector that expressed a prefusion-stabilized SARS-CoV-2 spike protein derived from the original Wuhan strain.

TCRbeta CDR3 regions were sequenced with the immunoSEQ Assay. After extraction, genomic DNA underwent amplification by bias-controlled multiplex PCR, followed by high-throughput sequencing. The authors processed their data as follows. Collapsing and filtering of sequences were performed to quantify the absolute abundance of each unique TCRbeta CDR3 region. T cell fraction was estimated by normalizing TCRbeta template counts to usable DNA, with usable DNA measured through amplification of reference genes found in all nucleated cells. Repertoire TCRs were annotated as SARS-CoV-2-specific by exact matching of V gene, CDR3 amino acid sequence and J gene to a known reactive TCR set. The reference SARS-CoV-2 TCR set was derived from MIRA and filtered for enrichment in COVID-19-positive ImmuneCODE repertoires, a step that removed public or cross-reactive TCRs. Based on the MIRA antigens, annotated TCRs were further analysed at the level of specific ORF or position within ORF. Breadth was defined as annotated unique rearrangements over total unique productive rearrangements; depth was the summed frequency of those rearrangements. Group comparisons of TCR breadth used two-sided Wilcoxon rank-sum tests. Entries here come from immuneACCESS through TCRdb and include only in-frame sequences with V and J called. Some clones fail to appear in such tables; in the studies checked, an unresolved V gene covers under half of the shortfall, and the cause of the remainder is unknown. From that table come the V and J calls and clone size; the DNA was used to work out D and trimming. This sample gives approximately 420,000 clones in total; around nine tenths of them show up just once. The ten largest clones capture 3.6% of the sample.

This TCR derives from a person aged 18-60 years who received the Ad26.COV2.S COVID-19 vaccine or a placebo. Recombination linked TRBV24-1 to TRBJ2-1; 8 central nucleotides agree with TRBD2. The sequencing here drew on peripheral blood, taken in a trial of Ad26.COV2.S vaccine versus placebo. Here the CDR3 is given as CATSDADTSGAYNEQFF. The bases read TGTGCCACCAGTGACGCTGACACTAGCGGAGCCTACAATGAGCAGTTCTTC.